This T cell receptor beta chain was observed in a study of T cells in Graves' hyperthyroidism and ophthalmopathy. Study-level results: In validation, the model predicted ophthalmopathy. These predictions came a median about 6.8 months before onset.

At least ten counts were recorded for this clonotype. Its antigen is still unknown. Exclusion of patients followed from uncontrolled infection, other autoimmune disease, pregnancy or lactation. Each diagnosis drew on symptoms, thyroxine, TRAb, thyroid ultrasound and orbital computed tomography findings. The source of the PBMCs was 10 ml of fresh peripheral blood. RNA transcripts were the template for amplifying TCR beta CDR3 regions. Using the HTBI primer set, a first-round RT-PCR was run on the TCR CDR3. TCRdb independently ran MiXCR on the multiplex PCR reads; one entry per CDR3 protein. In the table there are hundreds of thousands of distinct CDR3 sequences, about 15% of which are singletons. The specimen sequenced was blood. This receptor was identified in a woman aged 25 to 45 with Graves' hyperthyroidism.

The CDR3 DNA reads as TGTGCCAGCAAAAGGGACACCGACACCGGGGAGCTGTTTTTT. It is translated as CASKRDTDTGELFF. The V and J genes are TRBV12-3 or TRBV12-4 and TRBJ2-2; D is possibly TRBD1 (6 bases). Trimming pared 7 bases from V and 3 bases from J, leaving 12 bases between. The CDR3 runs 14 residues.